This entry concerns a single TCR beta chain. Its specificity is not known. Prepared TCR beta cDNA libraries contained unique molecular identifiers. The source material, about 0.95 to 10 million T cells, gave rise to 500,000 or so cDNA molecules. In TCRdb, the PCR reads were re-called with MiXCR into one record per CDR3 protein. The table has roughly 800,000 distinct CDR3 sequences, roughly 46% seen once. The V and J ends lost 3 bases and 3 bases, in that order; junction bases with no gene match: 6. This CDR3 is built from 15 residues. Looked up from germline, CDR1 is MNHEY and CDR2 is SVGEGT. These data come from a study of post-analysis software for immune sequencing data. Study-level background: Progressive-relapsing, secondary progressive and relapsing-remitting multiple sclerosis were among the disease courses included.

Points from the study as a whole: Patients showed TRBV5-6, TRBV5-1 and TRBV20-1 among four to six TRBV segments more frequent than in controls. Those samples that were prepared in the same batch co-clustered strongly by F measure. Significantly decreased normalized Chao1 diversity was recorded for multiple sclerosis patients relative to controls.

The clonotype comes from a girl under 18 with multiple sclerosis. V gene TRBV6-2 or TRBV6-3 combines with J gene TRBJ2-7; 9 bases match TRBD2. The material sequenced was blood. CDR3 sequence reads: CASSYLSGSIYEQYF. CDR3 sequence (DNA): TGTGCCAGCAGTTATCTTAGCGGGAGTATCTACGAGCAGTACTTC.